The 22 T cell receptor beta chains below were found in one sample sequenced in a study of blood T cell repertoires in COVID-19 (dated by TCRdb to the early 2020s). The library came from the immunoSEQ multiplex PCR assay. TCRdb re-hosts the immuneACCESS table, in-frame sequences only. Its copies lack some clones; in the studies checked, an unresolved V gene accounts for under half of them, and the cause for the rest is not known. This sample holds about 81,000 clones; over 75% were observed only once. The ten largest make up around 6.6% of the sample. Input material: peripheral blood. These receptor sequences come from a man aged 65-85 years with acute or convalescent COVID-19.

The chain is built from TRBV5-6 and TRBJ2-7, with TRBD1 identical over 8 bases. This CDR3 comprises 17 residues. In germline, CDR1 is SGHDT, CDR2 YYEEEE. The junction had 13 bases not matched to a gene; V was cut back by 2 bases and J by 3 bases. CDR3 DNA: TGTGCCAGCAGCTTCCGTTTCATGACAGGGGTAATCTACGAGCAGTACTTC. This codes for CASSFRFMTGVIYEQYF.

This clone was detected only once. V is TRBV7-9 and J is TRBJ1-4; D might be TRBD1 (5 bases). V was pared by 3 bases and J by 6 bases, with 14 bases between. CDR3 size: 15 residues. Germline CDR1 reads SEHNR; CDR2 reads FQNEAQ (reference sequence). CDR3 amino acids: CASSFRGRGDEKLFF. The CDR3 coding sequence is TGTGCCAGCAGCTTTAGGGGTCGGGGGGATGAAAAACTGTTTTTT.

This chain links TRBV28 with TRBJ1-2, with D perhaps matching TRBD1 (5 bases). This CDR3 is built from 14 residues. Deletions cut 4 bases from V and 3 bases from J, with 12 bases between. From germline, CDR1 is MDHEN and CDR2 SYDVKM. The CDR3 DNA follows: TGTGCCAGCAGTTCCCCCAAGGGGTACTATGGCTACACCTTC. It is translated as CASSSPKGYYGYTF.

The CDR3 sequence: CASSFGQLSGYTF. CDR3 sequence (DNA): TGTGCCAGCAGCTTTGGACAGCTCAGCGGCTACACCTTC. The chain carries TRBV11-2 and TRBJ1-2, with a weak D call TRBD1 (6 bases). The V end lost 3 bases, the J end lost 8 bases, and 13 bases lay between the germline ends. Germline V gives CDR1 SGHAT, CDR2 FQNNGV. The CDR3 is 13 amino acids.

This clone is a singleton in its sample. The chain combines TRBV6-2 or TRBV6-3 with TRBJ1-5, with 7 bases aligning to TRBD1. V lost 4 bases, J lost 2 bases, and 5 bases stayed unmatched. The CDR3 covers 15 residues. The germline gives CDR1 MNHEY, CDR2 SVGEGT. Here the CDR3 DNA reads TGTGCCAGCAGTTTGGGACAGTCTGGCAATCAGCCCCAGCATTTT. Its protein product is CASSLGQSGNQPQHF.

A few counts support this clone. The V gene is TRBV2, the J gene TRBJ1-5, with unresolved D. V was cut by 2 bases and J by 0 bases, with 2 bases left in between. The CDR3 is 13 amino acids. The germline gives CDR1 SNHLY, CDR2 FYNNEI. CDR3 amino acids: CASSELSNQPQHF. CDR3 DNA sequence: TGTGCCAGCAGTGAACTTAGCAATCAGCCCCAGCATTTT.

The V gene is TRBV28, the J gene TRBJ1-3, with 7 nucleotides matching TRBD1. The CDR3 runs 15 residues. With V trimmed by 5 bases and J by 4 bases, 8 bases remained unmatched. Germline V gene sequence: CDR1 MDHEN, CDR2 SYDVKM. The CDR3 DNA is TGTGCCAGCAGTCGACAGGGTTTGGGAGGAAACACCATATATTTT. It codes for CASSRQGLGGNTIYF.

CDR3 nucleotide sequence: TGTGCCAGCAGCTTGGGAGGACAGGGGAACTATGGCTACACCTTC. Amino acid sequence: CASSLGGQGNYGYTF. The chain joins TRBV5-4 to TRBJ1-2; 9 bases map to TRBD1. Trimming at V came to 0 bases and at J to 2 bases, leaving 2 bases not matched to a gene. The CDR3 is made up of 15 amino acids. Germline values: CDR1 SGHNT, CDR2 YYREEE (reference sequence).

The sample holds a few counts of this clone. The V call is TRBV27, the J call TRBJ1-1; perhaps TRBD1 as D (5 bases). V lost 5 bases and J lost 5, with 12 bases in between. CDR3 length: 13 amino acids. In germline, CDR1 is MNHEY, CDR2 SMNVEV (reference sequence). The CDR3 region is CASSIGGATEAFF. The DNA of the CDR3 is TGTGCCAGCAGTATCGGGGGAGCAACTGAAGCTTTCTTT.

Comments on this clone: Other DNA sequences in the same sample also yield this CDR3. J is TRBJ2-3 and V is TRBV5-1, with D perhaps matching TRBD2 (5 bases). Germline V CDR1 and CDR2: SGHRS, YFSETQ. Trimming cost V 0 bases and J 3 bases, with 8 bases left between them. The CDR3 loop spans 14 amino acids. The CDR3 DNA sequence: TGCGCCAGCAGCTTGGCGGGGTCTACAGATACGCAGTATTTT. As protein: CASSLAGSTDTQYF.

This clone was seen only a few times. The chain has TRBV6-2 or TRBV6-3 and TRBJ1-4; D call uncertain. The V gene's germline CDR1 is MNHEY and CDR2 SVGEGT. With 0 bases removed from V and 0 bases from J, the gap between germline ends came to 8 bases. The CDR3 has 16 residues. The DNA of the CDR3 is TGTGCCAGCAGTTACTCCCGGTCTGCAACTAATGAAAAACTGTTTTTT. This codes for CASSYSRSATNEKLFF.

Regarding this clone: This same CDR3 is encoded by further DNA sequences in the sample. This rearrangement joins TRBV11-2 to TRBJ1-1; TRBD1 matches 9 bases. Losses at the gene ends were 1 base for V and 3 bases for J; bases not matched to a gene: 0. The CDR3 has 14 amino acids. Looked up from germline, CDR1 is SGHAT and CDR2 is FQNNGV. The CDR3 DNA reads TGTGCCAGCAGCTTAGGACAGGGGGACACTGAAGCTTTCTTT. Translating gives CASSLGQGDTEAFF.

This clone came up once. The chain recombines TRBV28 with TRBJ1-1; D not resolved. This CDR3 has 12 amino acids. Trimming cost V 6 bases and J 8 bases, with 13 bases left between them. CDR1 is MDHEN, CDR2 SYDVKM, per germline. The CDR3 sequence is CASSLTAMEAFF. CDR3 nucleotides: TGTGCCAGCAGCCTAACAGCTATGGAAGCTTTCTTT.

The chain couples TRBV29-1 to TRBJ1-2; D is uncertain. CDR1 and CDR2 from the germline V gene are SQVTM and ANQGSEA. V was pared by 1 base and J by 4 bases, with 19 bases between. This CDR3 is 16 amino acids long. This chain's CDR3 is CSVEAPRGALGYGYTF. DNA for the CDR3: TGCAGCGTTGAAGCACCCCGGGGAGCCTTGGGCTATGGCTACACCTTC.

The chain is built from TRBV4-1 and TRBJ1-2; weak D call: TRBD1 (5 bases). Germline lookup yields CDR1 MGHRA and CDR2 YSYEKL. V lost 4 bases and J 0 bases, leaving 15 bases between the germline ends. The CDR3 totals 16 residues. CDR3 sequence (DNA): TGCGCCAGCAGCCCACTTGGCACAGGACCTAACTATGGCTACACCTTC. Protein: CASSPLGTGPNYGYTF.

The count of this clone is one. The gene calls are TRBV2 and TRBJ2-7; 10 bases agree with TRBD1. The V segment lost 4 bases and the J segment 5 bases; nucleotides outside the gene matches: 5. Germline loops: CDR1 SNHLY, CDR2 FYNNEI. This CDR3 contains 14 residues. The CDR3 region has the DNA TGTGCCAGCAGTGGACAGGGGGCGAGGGACGAGCAGTACTTC. This gives the protein CASSGQGARDEQYF.

V usage is TRBV6-5 and J usage is TRBJ2-3; D unclear. Germline values: CDR1 MNHEY, CDR2 SVGAGI. Trimming pared 4 bases from V and 1 base from J, leaving 15 bases between. The CDR3 contains 16 residues. CDR3 sequence reads: CASSSQFVSGTDTQYF. The CDR3 bases are TGTGCCAGCAGTTCCCAGTTTGTGTCAGGCACAGATACGCAGTATTTT.

The chain recombines TRBV10-3 with TRBJ1-1; D remains ambiguous. Germline V CDR1 and CDR2: ENHRY, SYGVKD. Trimming pared 7 bases from V and 3 bases from J, leaving 6 bases between. The CDR3 has 11 residues. This chain's CDR3 is CAIKRDTEAFF. CDR3 DNA sequence: TGTGCCATCAAACGGGACACTGAAGCTTTCTTT.

This rearrangement joins TRBV11-2 to TRBJ2-1; TRBD1 is a possible D gene (6 bases). The CDR3 has 15 residues. V lost 1 base and J lost 7, with 14 bases in between. Germline V gene data show CDR1 as SGHAT and CDR2 as FQNNGV. CDR3 residues: CASSLGHTGFNEQFF. DNA of the CDR3: TGTGCCAGCAGCTTAGGGCACACAGGGTTTAATGAGCAGTTCTTC. Using reference TRBV11-2 and TRBJ2-1 for the parts outside the CDR3, the full variable domain is EAGVAQSPRYKIIEKRQSVAFWCNPISGHATLYWYQQILGQGPKLLIQFQNNGVVDDSQLPKDRFSAERLKGVDSTLKIQPAKLEDSAVYLCASSLGHTGFNEQFFGPGTRLTVL.

The genes are TRBV28 and TRBJ2-3; 9 bases fit TRBD2. This CDR3 comprises 16 residues. Looked up from germline, CDR1 is MDHEN and CDR2 is SYDVKM. CDR3 amino acids: CVPPSLAGGPRGTQYF. CDR3 sequence (DNA): TGTGTCCCACCGTCCCTCGCGGGAGGGCCAAGGGGTACGCAGTATTTT.

This chain uses TRBV7-9 with TRBJ1-1; D is perhaps TRBD1 (5 bases). There are 15 residues in the CDR3. The V gene's germline CDR1 is SEHNR and CDR2 FQNEAQ (reference sequence). Trimming took off 5 bases at V and 3 bases at J, with 16 bases between the two ends. The CDR3 here is CASSQKVWGDTEAFF. CDR3 in DNA: TGTGCCAGCAGCCAAAAGGTATGGGGGGACACTGAAGCTTTCTTT.

This clone was seen just once. This rearrangement joins TRBV15 to TRBJ2-7; the match to TRBD1 covers 9 bases. From germline, CDR1 is LNHNV and CDR2 YYDKDF (reference sequence). CDR3 length: 15 residues. The trim removed 5 bases at V and 2 bases at J, leaving 7 bases unmatched. The CDR3 here is CATSSKGQGTYEQYF. The CDR3 DNA reads TGTGCCACCAGCTCGAAGGGACAGGGCACCTACGAGCAGTACTTC.